The rows below give T cell receptor beta chains drawn from one sample of a study of shared clonotypes between healthy human individuals. Sequencing used immunoSEQ multiplex PCR; TCRdb keeps in-frame clones, though not all of them. The sample has 2 million to 2.5 million clones, approximately 95% seen once; the top ten hold around 0.13%. Sequenced input: naive CD4+ T cells sorted from blood. These receptors were collected from a man aged 18-30 years in good health. Each CDR3 is given with its conserved first and last residue. A D gene is named only where the DNA matches it firmly. Size tells how often a clone was seen (once, few, many) or the class of an expanded clone, and some rows leave it out.

-	TRBV10-3	TRBD1	13	TRBJ2-7	TGTGCCACCACGACAGGGGCTACCTACGAGCAGTACTTC	CATTTGATYEQYF
-	TRBV30	TRBD2	13	TRBJ2-1	TGTGCCTGGAGACTAGCGGGAGCGGATGAGCAGTTCTTC	CAWRLAGADEQFF
-	TRBV7-8	-	12	TRBJ1-1	TGTGCCAGCAGCGAGATACAGCAGCGAGCTTTCTTT	CASSEIQQRAFF
once	TRBV6-6	TRBD1	15	TRBJ2-7	TGTGCCAGCAGTCCTCCCGGGACAGGGACCTACGAGCAGTACTTC	CASSPPGTGTYEQYF
-	TRBV6-6	TRBD1	15	TRBJ1-2	TGTGCCAGCAGTTATGTTGGCCAGGGGGACTATGGCTACACCTTC	CASSYVGQGDYGYTF
-	TRBV27	-	11	TRBJ1-6	TGTGCCAGCAGGTCTAATTCACCCCTCCACTTT	CASRSNSPLHF
-	TRBV19	-	14	TRBJ2-5	TGTGCCAGTAGTATGGGGCGGGATCAAGAGACCCAGTACTTC	CASSMGRDQETQYF
-	TRBV29-1	TRBD2	16	TRBJ2-1	TGCAGCGTTTGGGATTCGGGCGGGAGCATCTCTGATGAGCAGTTCTTC	CSVWDSGGSISDEQFF
-	TRBV7-6	-	15	TRBJ1-3	TGTGCCAGCAGCCCTCAAGGGAGCTCTGGAAACACCATATATTTT	CASSPQGSSGNTIYF
-	TRBV7-9	-	15	TRBJ2-4	TGTGCCAGCAGCACAAGGGACCACGCCAAAAACATTCAGTACTTC	CASSTRDHAKNIQYF
once	TRBV2	TRBD1	15	TRBJ1-6	TGTGCCAGCAGGGGACAGGGGGCAGCTAATTCACCCCTCCACTTT	CASRGQGAANSPLHF
-	TRBV6-5	-	12	TRBJ2-7	TGTGCCAGCCTCTCCGGCCAGCTGGTGCAGTACTTC	CASLSGQLVQYF
-	TRBV28	TRBD1	15	TRBJ1-3	TGTGCCAGCAGTTTAGGGGGACAGGGAGGAAACACCATATATTTT	CASSLGGQGGNTIYF
-	TRBV18	TRBD2	15	TRBJ2-5	TGTGCCAGCTCGCAACTAGCGGGGGCTCAAGAGACCCAGTACTTC	CASSQLAGAQETQYF
-	TRBV19	TRBD1	15	TRBJ1-5	TGTGCCAGTAGTATGGAACAGGGGCGGGTTCAGCCCCAGCATTTT	CASSMEQGRVQPQHF
-	TRBV7-9	TRBD1	14	TRBJ1-2	TGTGCCAGCAGCTTAAATGGACAGGCCTATGGCTACACCTTC	CASSLNGQAYGYTF
-	TRBV6-5	TRBD2	15	TRBJ2-7	TGTGCCAGCAGTTACTCGGGGGGAGGGTCCTACGAGCAGTACTTC	CASSYSGGGSYEQYF
-	TRBV10-2	-	14	TRBJ1-6	TGCGCCAGCAGTGTGGAGGGGCGCGGTTCACCCCTCCACTTT	CASSVEGRGSPLHF
-	TRBV27	-	15	TRBJ1-4	TGTGCCAGCAGTTTGCGGATAGGGACTAATGAAAAACTGTTTTTT	CASSLRIGTNEKLFF
-	TRBV28	-	17	TRBJ1-5	TGTGCCAGCAGTAACGGGCCAGTTTTTTATAGCAATCAGCCCCAGCATTTT	CASSNGPVFYSNQPQHF
once	TRBV6-5	-	12	TRBJ2-5	TGTGCCAGCAGCGGGGCGGGAGAGACCCAGTACTTC	CASSGAGETQYF
-	TRBV9	-	14	TRBJ2-7	TGTGCCAGCAGCGTAGGGGGGCCACCCTACGAGCAGTACTTC	CASSVGGPPYEQYF
-	TRBV11-2	-	15	TRBJ2-7	TGTGCCAGCAGCTTAGAAACGGGACGGAATTACGAGCAGTACTTC	CASSLETGRNYEQYF
-	TRBV7-6	TRBD1	16	TRBJ2-5	TGTGCCAGCAGCTTGGCCGGGACAGGGTTTTTCAAGACCCAGTACTTC	CASSLAGTGFFKTQYF
-	TRBV5-8	-	16	TRBJ2-3	TGTGCCAGCAGCACGAACAGGGGAGGCAGGACAGATACGCAGTATTTT	CASSTNRGGRTDTQYF
-	TRBV5-1	-	13	TRBJ2-5	TGCGCCAGCAGCGGTGGGCTGGCGGAGACCCAGTACTTC	CASSGGLAETQYF
-	TRBV6-5	TRBD2	16	TRBJ2-3	TGTGCCAGCAGTTATACGGCGGGAGGGCTCACAGATACGCAGTATTTT	CASSYTAGGLTDTQYF
-	TRBV13	-	14	TRBJ1-6	TGCGCCAGCAGCTTTTCAGGGTCTAATTCACCCCTCCACTTT	CASSFSGSNSPLHF
-	TRBV7-2	-	17	TRBJ1-5	TGTGCCAGCAGCCCACGGGACTCGGGCACACTCAATCAGCCCCAGCATTTT	CASSPRDSGTLNQPQHF
-	TRBV2	TRBD2	14	TRBJ2-3	TGTGCCAGCAGGGGCCTAGCGGGAGCGGATACGCAGTATTTT	CASRGLAGADTQYF
-	TRBV19	-	13	TRBJ1-4	TGTGCCAGTAGTTTCGTAGGAAATGAAAAACTGTTTTTT	CASSFVGNEKLFF
once	TRBV29-1	TRBD1	14	TRBJ2-7	TGCAGCGTTGCTACCGGGACAGGGCGATACGAGCAGTACTTC	CSVATGTGRYEQYF
-	TRBV2	-	21	TRBJ2-3	TGTGCCAGCAGTGAACCCAGCAGGGCCCATGTGGATTACCTTAGCACAGATACGCAGTATTTT	CASSEPSRAHVDYLSTDTQYF
-	TRBV7-2	-	13	TRBJ1-6	TGTGCCAGCAGCTTAGGGGGGAATTCACCCCTCCACTTT	CASSLGGNSPLHF
-	TRBV5-1	-	17	TRBJ1-3	TGCGCCAGCAGCTTGGGTGGCAGCATGAACTCTGGAAACACCATATATTTT	CASSLGGSMNSGNTIYF
-	TRBV2	-	17	TRBJ2-7	TGTGCCAGCAGTGATTCCGGGACTTCCAAGATCTCTTCCGAGCAGTACTTC	CASSDSGTSKISSEQYF
-	TRBV5-4	TRBD1	16	TRBJ1-3	TGTGCCAGCAGCCACCGAGGCGGGACAGGGGTGAACACCATATATTTT	CASSHRGGTGVNTIYF
once	TRBV19	TRBD1	14	TRBJ1-5	TGTGCCAGTAGCCATGGAGACAGGGCAAGGTACCAGCATTTT	CASSHGDRARYQHF
-	TRBV25-1	TRBD1	13	TRBJ1-1	TGTGCCAGCAGTAACCGGGACAGGGGACCGGCTTTCTTT	CASSNRDRGPAFF
-	TRBV13	-	14	TRBJ1-2	TGTGCCAGCAGCTTGCGTGGCAGTAACTATGGCTACACCTTC	CASSLRGSNYGYTF
-	TRBV5-6	-	16	TRBJ2-2	TGTGCCAGCAGCTTGGCCGGAGGGACGAGCACCGGGGAGCTGTTTTTT	CASSLAGGTSTGELFF
once	TRBV2	-	15	TRBJ2-7	TGTGCCAGCATGCAGGGACAAGTCAGCTCCTACGAGCAGTACTTC	CASMQGQVSSYEQYF
-	TRBV7-8	-	16	TRBJ1-6	TGTGCCAGCAGCCTGACCACGGGGGGTAATAATTCACCCCTCCACTTT	CASSLTTGGNNSPLHF
-	TRBV10-3	-	14	TRBJ2-1	TGTGCCACAGGGGGGGCTAGCTCCTACAATGAGCAGTTCTTC	CATGGASSYNEQFF
-	TRBV9	-	12	TRBJ2-1	TGTGCCAGCAGCGGGGGTGGTAGCGAGCAGTTCTTC	CASSGGGSEQFF
-	TRBV2	-	17	TRBJ2-6	TGTGCCAGCAGTGAGTGGGAGACTGTGGGTGGGGCCAACGTCCTGACTTTC	CASSEWETVGGANVLTF
-	TRBV19	-	13	TRBJ2-3	TGTGCCAGTATGCGAGGAAGCACAGATACGCAGTATTTT	CASMRGSTDTQYF
-	TRBV19	TRBD1	14	TRBJ1-1	TGTGCCAGTAGAGTGGACAGGGGAAGAACTGAAGCTTTCTTT	CASRVDRGRTEAFF
-	TRBV30	-	16	TRBJ1-6	TGTGCCTGGGAAGACTTTAACCAGGGGCGCAATTCACCCCTCCACTTT	CAWEDFNQGRNSPLHF
-	TRBV10-3	-	18	TRBJ2-3	TGTGCCATCAGGGGGGAGAGCCAAACTCCGAGGGGCACAGATACGCAGTATTTT	CAIRGESQTPRGTDTQYF
-	TRBV28	-	13	TRBJ2-7	TGTGCCAGCAGTTCCTCCCCCCCGTACGAGCAGTACTTC	CASSSSPPYEQYF
-	TRBV5-1	-	16	TRBJ2-7	TGCGCCAGCAGCTTGGGGCCCCTTGGAGGGACGGACGAGCAGTACTTC	CASSLGPLGGTDEQYF
-	TRBV6-5	-	14	TRBJ2-7	TGTGCCAGCAGTTCGCAAGGGGTGGCAGGGGAGCAGTACTTC	CASSSQGVAGEQYF
-	TRBV2	-	13	TRBJ1-1	TGTGCCAGCAGTGTCTTCGACAGGACTGAAGCTTTCTTT	CASSVFDRTEAFF
-	TRBV19	-	13	TRBJ1-6	TGTGCCAGTAGGCCCGGGATTAATTCACCCCTCCACTTT	CASRPGINSPLHF
-	TRBV15	TRBD1	18	TRBJ1-2	TGTGCCACCAGCAGGCGGACAGGGGGGATAGCCATGGGCTATGGCTACACCTTC	CATSRRTGGIAMGYGYTF
-	TRBV7-3	-	14	TRBJ1-4	TGTGCCAGCCCTTTGCGCGGTAATAATGAAAAACTGTTTTTT	CASPLRGNNEKLFF
-	TRBV6-6	-	14	TRBJ1-5	TGTGCCAGCACCATCAGCACTGGCGGTCAGCCCCAGCATTTT	CASTISTGGQPQHF
once	TRBV29-1	-	13	TRBJ2-1	TGCAGCGTTGACGGCAGGGGGGTTAACGAGCAGTTCTTC	CSVDGRGVNEQFF
once	TRBV18	-	14	TRBJ1-5	TGTGCCAGCTCACCGCAGGGGCAGGATCAGCCCCAGCATTTT	CASSPQGQDQPQHF